A single sample gave rise to the 9 T cell receptor beta chains below, sequenced in a study of blood T cell repertoires in COVID-19. The protocol was immunoSEQ multiplex PCR, while the TCRdb copy is restricted to in-frame clones and leaves out a portion. In the table there are roughly 180,000 clones, roughly 86% of which are singletons. Sequenced: peripheral blood. The receptor set was obtained from a woman in her 30s with active or convalescent COVID-19.

This clone was seen a single time. V and J are TRBV5-4 and TRBJ1-2; the match to TRBD1 covers 7 bases. The CDR3 consists of 14 residues. Germline V gene data show CDR1 as SGHNT and CDR2 as YYREEE (reference sequence). V gave up 3 bases and J gave up 5 bases; unmatched junction bases: 7. This chain's CDR3 is CASSSWTGPYGYTF. CDR3 nucleotides: TGTGCCAGCAGCTCCTGGACAGGCCCATATGGCTACACCTTC.

A single count supports this clone. The chain is built from TRBV19 and TRBJ2-3, with 9 bases lining up with TRBD2. Germline V CDR1 and CDR2: LNHDA, SQIVND (reference sequence). The ends lost 1 base at V and 3 bases at J; junction bases unmatched: 5. The CDR3 has 16 amino acids. The CDR3 protein is CASSIGRGRVTDTQYF. CDR3 nucleotides: TGTGCCAGTAGTATAGGGCGCGGGAGGGTTACAGATACGCAGTATTTT. The whole variable domain, filled in from reference TRBV19 and TRBJ2-3, reads DGGITQSPKYLFRKEGQNVTLSCEQNLNHDAMYWYRQDPGQGLRLIYYSQIVNDFQKGDIAEGYSVSREKKESFPLTVTSAQKNPTAFYLCASSIGRGRVTDTQYFGPGTRLTVL.

The chain recombines TRBV19 with TRBJ1-5; TRBD1 aligns across 9 bases. The germline V gene encodes CDR1 LNHDA and CDR2 SQIVND (reference sequence). The V segment lost 8 bases and the J segment 7 bases; nucleotides outside the gene matches: 6. The CDR3 is made up of 13 amino acids. The CDR3 sequence: CASCRDRDQPQHF. CDR3 in DNA: TGTGCCAGTTGCCGGGACAGGGACCAGCCCCAGCATTTT.

The chain uses TRBV7-9 and TRBJ2-1, with TRBD2 matching 8 bases. Germline CDR1 reads SEHNR; CDR2 reads FQNEAQ (reference sequence). The CDR3 covers 17 residues. J was trimmed by 5 bases and V by 5 bases; bases with no gene match: 14. CDR3 loop: CASSPRLAPRTDNEQFF. The CDR3 bases are TGTGCCAGCAGCCCAAGACTAGCGCCGAGGACAGACAATGAGCAGTTCTTC. The full variable domain, rest sourced from reference TRBV7-9 and TRBJ2-1, is DTGVSQNPRHKITKRGQNVTFRCDPISEHNRLYWYRQTLGQGPEFLTYFQNEAQLEKSRLLSDRFSAERPKGSFSTLEIQRTEQGDSAMYLCASSPRLAPRTDNEQFFGPGTRLTVL.

There are many counts of this clone. This chain links TRBV6-4 with TRBJ2-6; D might be TRBD2 (7 bases). CDR1 and CDR2 (germline): MRHNA, SNTAGT. The CDR3 is 16 amino acids. Trimming left V 2 bases short and J 2 bases short, with 10 bases between. The CDR3 DNA is TGTGCCAGCAGTGACGGCGGGGGCGCTGGGGCCAACGTCCTGACTTTC. It is translated as CASSDGGGAGANVLTF.

This sequence joins TRBV2 and TRBJ1-5; a weak D match, TRBD1 (5 bases). The V gene's germline CDR1 is SNHLY and CDR2 FYNNEI. V lost 4 bases and J 2 bases, leaving 9 bases between the germline ends. There are 14 residues in the CDR3. CDR3 nucleotide sequence: TGTGCCAGCAGTGTCGGAGGGGGCAATCAGCCCCAGCATTTT. Its protein is CASSVGGGNQPQHF.

The chain recombines TRBV7-9 with TRBJ1-5; D is perhaps TRBD1 (5 bases). Trimming left V 3 bases short and J 5 bases short, with 14 bases between. The CDR3 extends over 15 amino acids. CDR1 is SEHNR and CDR2 is FQNEAQ in the germline V gene (reference sequence). CDR3 sequence: CASSFGGQGHQPQHF. The CDR3 bases are TGTGCCAGCAGCTTTGGAGGGCAGGGCCATCAGCCCCAGCATTTT.

V and J are TRBV30 and TRBJ1-5, with TRBD1 matching 7 bases. Unmatched junction bases numbered 3, after V lost 2 bases and J lost 5 bases. CDR1 GTSNPN and CDR2 SVGIG come from the germline V gene (reference sequence). The length of the CDR3 is 13 residues. CDR3 sequence reads: CAWSNRGHQPQHF. The CDR3, as DNA: TGTGCCTGGAGTAACAGGGGCCATCAGCCCCAGCATTTT.

In this sample, this clone turned up once. The rearrangement joins TRBV5-6 to TRBJ1-6, with 10 bases fitting TRBD1. This CDR3 has 16 residues. Losses at the gene ends were 4 bases for V and 9 bases for J; bases not matched to a gene: 10. Germline assignment: CDR1 SGHDT and CDR2 YYEEEE. The CDR3 sequence: CASSLDWDRGVSPLHF. In nucleotides, the CDR3 is TGTGCCAGCAGCCTAGATTGGGACAGGGGTGTTTCACCCCTCCACTTT.